These 32 T cell receptor beta chains were all obtained from the same sample, sequenced in a study of cytomegalovirus exposure and HLA in healthy donors. PCR was performed using 60 Vbeta and 13 Jbeta primers. The protocol was immunoSEQ multiplex PCR, while the TCRdb copy is restricted to in-frame clones and leaves out a portion. The repertoire shows 65,000 to 95,000 clones; the top ten hold roughly 5%. Sequencing was performed on PBMCs. These receptors were taken from a man under 40 in good health and CMV-seronegative.

V usage is TRBV18 and J usage is TRBJ2-7, with 7 bases aligning to TRBD1. The germline V gene encodes CDR1 KGHSH and CDR2 LQKENI. V lost 1 base, J lost 2 bases, and 8 bases stayed unmatched. The CDR3 is 16 amino acids. The CDR3 nucleotides read TGTGCCAGCTCACCACGGGACAGAGAGACTACCTACGAGCAGTACTTC. Its translation is CASSPRDRETTYEQYF.

V gene TRBV19 combines with J gene TRBJ2-2, with TRBD2 matching 8 bases. The J segment lost 3 bases and the V segment lost 6 bases, leaving 6 bases of the junction unmatched. The CDR3 is 15 residues long. Germline CDR1 and CDR2: LNHDA and SQIVND (reference sequence). The CDR3 loop is CASRKREYDTGELFF. The CDR3 DNA follows: TGTGCCAGTAGAAAGCGGGAGTACGACACCGGGGAGCTGTTTTTT.

The chain couples TRBV28 to TRBJ1-1, with 8 bases aligning to TRBD1. CDR1 is MDHEN and CDR2 is SYDVKM in the germline V gene. The CDR3 has 15 amino acids. J was trimmed by 5 bases and V by 5 bases; bases with no gene match: 10. This CDR3 reads CASSPWRQGRTEAFF. CDR3 nucleotides: TGTGCCAGCAGTCCCTGGCGACAGGGGAGAACTGAAGCTTTCTTT.

The V and J genes are TRBV29-1 and TRBJ2-5; D remains unclear. V was shortened by 2 bases and J by 2 bases, with 12 bases between the two germline ends. The CDR3 loop spans 14 amino acids. CDR1 and CDR2 from the germline V gene are SQVTM and ANQGSEA. The CDR3 loop is CSVEMALPQETQYF. Written as DNA, the CDR3 is TGCAGCGTTGAAATGGCCCTTCCTCAAGAGACCCAGTACTTC.

The chain employs TRBV4-1 and TRBJ2-2; TRBD1 matches at 7 bases. CDR1 is MGHRA and CDR2 is YSYEKL in the germline V gene. This CDR3 is 15 amino acids long. J was trimmed by 5 bases and V by 4 bases; bases with no gene match: 7. The CDR3 reads CASSPPDRRTGELFF. The CDR3 DNA follows: TGCGCCAGCAGCCCCCCGGACAGGCGGACCGGGGAGCTGTTTTTT.

The chain employs TRBV5-6 and TRBJ1-2; D might be TRBD1 (5 bases). The germline gives CDR1 SGHDT, CDR2 YYEEEE. There are 15 residues in the CDR3. The V gene lost 4 bases and the J gene lost 6 bases, with 19 bases spanning the gap. The CDR3 bases are TGTGCCAGCAGCGCCGGGACTCCACCAGCACATGGCTACACCTTC. It specifies CASSAGTPPAHGYTF. Full variable domain (missing parts from reference TRBV5-6 and TRBJ1-2): DAGVTQSPTHLIKTRGQQVTLRCSPKSGHDTVSWYQQALGQGPQFIFQYYEEEERQRGNFPDRFSGHQFPNYSSELNVNALLLGDSALYLCASSAGTPPAHGYTFGSGTRLTVV.

This chain links TRBV29-1 with TRBJ2-7; maybe TRBD2 (5 bases). CDR1 is SQVTM and CDR2 is ANQGSEA in the germline V gene. The CDR3 consists of 12 residues. The ends were cut back, 3 bases at V and 7 bases at J, with 13 bases in the middle. The CDR3 loop reads CSVDGVAREQYF. CDR3 coding DNA: TGCAGCGTTGACGGGGTTGCGAGGGAGCAGTACTTC.

The chain recombines TRBV14 with TRBJ2-3; possibly TRBD2 for D (5 bases). The CDR3 is 15 residues long. In germline, CDR1 is SGHDN, CDR2 FVKESK. V lost 1 base and J lost 3, with 11 bases in between. CDR3 DNA: TGTGCCAGCAGCCAAGTGACGGGGAATACAGATACGCAGTATTTT. As protein: CASSQVTGNTDTQYF.

V and J are TRBV9 and TRBJ2-1; the D is unclear. The CDR3 is 14 residues long. The V end lost 4 bases, the J end lost 0 bases, and 8 bases lay between the germline ends. Germline CDR1 is SGDLS and CDR2 is YYNGEE. The chain's CDR3 is CASSPLNSYNEQFF. In DNA form, the CDR3 reads TGTGCCAGCAGCCCCCTTAACTCCTACAATGAGCAGTTCTTC.

The rearrangement links TRBV20-1 to TRBJ2-1; 7 nucleotides align to TRBD2. The junction had 7 bases not matched to a gene; V was cut back by 5 bases and J by 12 bases. The CDR3 extends over 11 amino acids. Germline V CDR1 and CDR2: DFQATT, SNEGSKA (reference sequence). CDR3 sequence reads: CSAVRAGVQFF. The CDR3 DNA reads TGCAGTGCTGTGAGGGCGGGAGTGCAGTTCTTC.

A remark on this clone: The sample contains more than one DNA sequence encoding this CDR3. This chain links TRBV6-5 with TRBJ2-7; D uncertain. CDR1 and CDR2 (germline): MNHEY, SVGAGI. Trimming stripped 2 bases from V and 3 bases from J, with 8 bases between. The CDR3 runs to 13 residues. CDR3 in amino acids: CASSYGLNYEQYF. In DNA form, the CDR3 reads TGTGCCAGCAGTTACGGCCTGAACTACGAGCAGTACTTC.

The rearrangement links TRBV25-1 to TRBJ2-7; 7 bases agree with TRBD1. V gave up 4 bases and J gave up 0 bases; unmatched junction bases: 3. The germline V gene encodes CDR1 MGHDK and CDR2 SYGVNS. This CDR3 contains 14 residues. The CDR3 spells CASSGDSNSYEQYF. The CDR3 coding sequence is TGTGCCAGCAGTGGGGACAGTAACTCCTACGAGCAGTACTTC.

V is TRBV11-3 and J is TRBJ2-5; possibly TRBD2 for D (5 bases). Per germline, CDR1 SGHNT and CDR2 YENEEA. V was trimmed by 4 bases and J by 4 bases, leaving 13 bases between them. The CDR3 length is 14 residues. The CDR3 reads CASSSGTIGETQYF. In DNA, the CDR3 is TGTGCCAGCAGCTCGGGAACAATTGGAGAGACCCAGTACTTC. The whole variable domain, filled in from reference TRBV11-3 and TRBJ2-5, reads EAGVVQSPRYKIIEKKQPVAFWCNPISGHNTLYWYLQNLGQGPELLIRYENEEAVDDSQLPKDRFSAERLKGVDSTLKIQPAELGDSAVYLCASSSGTIGETQYFGPGTRLLVL.

J is TRBJ2-1 and V is TRBV5-1; D ambiguous. V lost 0 bases and J 2 bases, leaving 6 bases between the germline ends. This CDR3 has 14 residues. CDR1 SGHRS and CDR2 YFSETQ come from the germline V gene. CDR3 in amino acids: CASSLDEPYNEQFF. For the CDR3, the DNA is TGCGCCAGCAGCTTGGATGAGCCCTACAATGAGCAGTTCTTC.

The genes are TRBV7-2 and TRBJ2-1; 10 bases align to TRBD1. Germline V lookup: CDR1 SGHTA, CDR2 FQGNSA. This CDR3 spans 15 amino acids. The ends lost 5 bases at V and 7 bases at J; junction bases unmatched: 8. In DNA form, the CDR3 reads TGTGCCAGCAGCGTCTGGACAGGGGGGGATAATGAGCAGTTCTTC. This sequence encodes CASSVWTGGDNEQFF.

V gene TRBV19 combines with J gene TRBJ2-7, with TRBD1 matching over 7 bases. The junction had 7 bases not matched to a gene; V was cut back by 6 bases and J by 2 bases. This CDR3 is 14 amino acids long. Germline assignment: CDR1 LNHDA and CDR2 SQIVND (reference sequence). CDR3 DNA sequence: TGTGCCAGTAGGATGACAGGGCATCCCTACGAGCAGTACTTC. It codes for CASRMTGHPYEQYF.

The J gene is TRBJ2-5, the V gene TRBV5-4; D unclear. The germline V gene has CDR1 SGHNT and CDR2 YYREEE (reference sequence). There are 14 residues in the CDR3. The V end lost 0 bases, the J end lost 5 bases, and 11 bases lay between the germline ends. CDR3 in DNA: TGTGCCAGCAGCTTGGTAGCCTATACGGAGACCCAGTACTTC. This translates into CASSLVAYTETQYF.

V gene TRBV10-3 combines with J gene TRBJ2-6, with D unclear. The CDR3 is 15 amino acids. V lost 6 bases and J lost 0, with 9 bases in between. Germline V gives CDR1 ENHRY, CDR2 SYGVKD. The CDR3 nucleotides are TGTGCCATCAGCGACACTGACTCTGGGGCCAACGTCCTGACTTTC. Protein: CAISDTDSGANVLTF.

The chain has TRBV27 and TRBJ2-7, with D possibly TRBD2 on 5 matching bases. The V gene's germline CDR1 is MNHEY and CDR2 SMNVEV (reference sequence). This CDR3 spans 15 amino acids. The V gene lost 0 bases and the J gene lost 2 bases, with 11 bases spanning the gap. CDR3 bases: TGTGCCAGCAGTTTATCAGGACTGGTCGCCTACGAGCAGTACTTC. This translates into CASSLSGLVAYEQYF.

This rearrangement joins TRBV19 to TRBJ1-1, with D unclear. Between the trimmed V and J ends, which lost 3 bases and 0 bases, there was a span of 14 bases. Germline assignment: CDR1 LNHDA and CDR2 SQIVND (reference sequence). The CDR3 contains 16 residues. The CDR3 DNA follows: TGTGCCAGTAGTATGGTAACATCCATCATGAACACTGAAGCTTTCTTT. Its protein product is CASSMVTSIMNTEAFF.

The chain uses TRBV5-1 and TRBJ1-2, with 9 bases that match TRBD1. Trimming took 2 bases from V and 4 from J; bases not matched to a gene: 6. The CDR3 sequence is 15 residues long. The germline CDR1 and CDR2 sequences are SGHRS and YFSETQ. CDR3 DNA sequence: TGCGCCAGCAGCTTCGGGACAGGGAACCCCTATGGCTACACCTTC. Translation: CASSFGTGNPYGYTF.

The chain recombines TRBV5-4 with TRBJ2-2; D is perhaps TRBD1 (6 bases). CDR3 length: 16 residues. Germline CDR1 and CDR2: SGHNT and YYREEE (reference sequence). V lost 4 bases to trimming and J lost 0 bases, with 13 bases between them. Written as DNA, the CDR3 is TGTGCCAGCAGCCAAGCCGGGACAACGAACACCGGGGAGCTGTTTTTT. It codes for CASSQAGTTNTGELFF.

The V call is TRBV18, the J call TRBJ1-6; D perhaps matches TRBD1 (6 bases). Germline CDR1 and CDR2: KGHSH and LQKENI. The germline V and J ends were trimmed by 3 bases and 10 bases, with 16 bases remaining between them. This CDR3 spans 15 amino acids. CDR3 sequence: CASSPGGQVSSPLHF. The DNA of the CDR3 is TGTGCCAGCTCACCTGGGGGACAAGTTTCCTCACCCCTCCACTTT.

The chain employs TRBV27 and TRBJ1-1; 7 nucleotides line up with TRBD1. V dropped 5 bases and J dropped 4; count of bases not matched to a gene: 10. This CDR3 contains 15 residues. CDR1 is MNHEY and CDR2 is SMNVEV in the germline V gene (reference sequence). The DNA of the CDR3 is TGTGCCAGCAGTCATACAGGGGAGTTGGGCACTGAAGCTTTCTTT. The encoded protein is CASSHTGELGTEAFF.

The V and J genes are TRBV5-1 and TRBJ2-7; D not resolved. The germline gives CDR1 SGHRS, CDR2 YFSETQ. The CDR3 totals 12 residues. Trimming removed 4 bases from V and 3 bases from J, with 8 bases in between. The CDR3 DNA is TGCGCCAGCAGCCCCCCCAACTACGAGCAGTACTTC. It specifies CASSPPNYEQYF.

The CDR3 DNA follows: TGTGCCAGCACCACAGCGGGTTTGAATCAGCCCCAGCATTTT. Protein product: CASTTAGLNQPQHF. The V and J genes are TRBV6-6 and TRBJ1-5; D unresolved. Trimming cost V 7 bases and J 4 bases, with 14 bases left between them. Germline V CDR1 and CDR2: MNHNY, SVGAGI (reference sequence). CDR3 length: 14 residues.

The chain's CDR3 is CASSSVISGNTIYF. CDR3 nucleotide sequence: TGTGCCAGCTCATCGGTAATCTCTGGAAACACCATATATTTT. The genes are TRBV6-5 and TRBJ1-3; no clear D gene. Germline V gene lookup returns CDR1 MNHEY and CDR2 SVGAGI. Trimming shortened V by 8 bases and J by 0 bases, and 11 bases separated the two germline ends. This CDR3 comprises 14 residues.

The rearrangement links TRBV9 to TRBJ2-7; 7 positions agree with TRBD2. This CDR3 comprises 15 residues. J lost 0 bases, V lost 4 bases, and 7 bases had no gene match. Germline assignment: CDR1 SGDLS and CDR2 YYNGEE. For the CDR3, the DNA is TGTGCCAGCAGCTCTGGACTAGACCCCTCCTACGAGCAGTACTTC. As protein: CASSSGLDPSYEQYF.

The rearrangement links TRBV11-3 to TRBJ2-1, with TRBD2 matching over 7 bases. This CDR3 has 15 amino acids. Germline CDR1 is SGHNT and CDR2 is YENEEA. V lost 2 bases to trimming and J lost 3 bases; unmatched junction nucleotides: 4. The CDR3 is CASSLWREGYNEQFF. In DNA form, the CDR3 reads TGTGCCAGCAGCTTATGGAGGGAGGGCTACAATGAGCAGTTCTTC.

This chain uses TRBV5-6 with TRBJ2-1; unclear D gene. The ends were cut back, 0 bases at V and 11 bases at J, with 12 bases in the middle. There are 13 residues in the CDR3. Germline CDR1 SGHDT, CDR2 YYEEEE. The CDR3, as DNA: TGTGCCAGCAGCTTGGTTGACGCGGCCCAGCAGTTCTTC. This codes for CASSLVDAAQQFF.

The chain has TRBV19 and TRBJ1-5; no clear D gene. Looked up from germline, CDR1 is LNHDA and CDR2 is SQIVND (reference sequence). V was clipped by 3 bases and J by 2 bases, with 11 bases between them. The CDR3 has 15 residues. CDR3 amino acids: CASSIEGVGNQPQHF. As DNA, the CDR3 is TGTGCCAGTAGTATCGAGGGAGTGGGCAATCAGCCCCAGCATTTT.

The chain links TRBV7-3 to TRBJ2-2; 8 nucleotides align to TRBD2. The V segment lost 5 bases and the J segment 3 bases; nucleotides outside the gene matches: 8. CDR1 SGHTA and CDR2 FQGTGA come from the germline V gene. The CDR3 has 16 residues. CDR3 sequence reads: CASSGRGGGDTGELFF. The CDR3 DNA is TGTGCCAGCAGCGGCCGGGGGGGAGGGGACACCGGGGAGCTGTTTTTT.